The 18 T cell receptor beta chains listed next were all sequenced from one sample in a study of blood T cell repertoires in COVID-19 (dated by TCRdb to the early 2020s). Libraries were made using the immunoSEQ multiplex PCR assay. TCRdb carries this immuneACCESS record with in-frame sequences only. Its versions omit some clonotypes, under half of them owing to an unresolved V gene in the studies checked, with the rest unexplained. The sample data list about 480,000 clones, and 85% to 90% of these were observed just once. The leading ten clones occupy around 1.9% of the sample. Sequences were obtained from PBMCs or T cells enriched from blood (not recorded which). The receptors come from a woman in her thirties or forties who had recovered from COVID-19.

V and J are TRBV5-1 and TRBJ1-1, with TRBD1 matching 9 bases. This CDR3 is 14 amino acids long. Germline V gene data show CDR1 as SGHRS and CDR2 as YFSETQ. The V gene end was trimmed by 5 bases and the J gene end by 0 bases; junction bases not matched to a gene: 2. CDR3 loop: CASRQGALNTEAFF. In nucleotides, the CDR3 is TGCGCCAGCAGACAGGGGGCCCTGAACACTGAAGCTTTCTTT.

The chain joins TRBV14 to TRBJ1-6; D is unclear. The CDR3 runs to 13 residues. Germline values: CDR1 SGHDN, CDR2 FVKESK. V lost 4 bases to trimming and J lost 7 bases, with 8 bases between them. CDR3 DNA: TGTGCCAGCAGCCCCTCTCCGAATTCACCCCTCCACTTT. It codes for CASSPSPNSPLHF.

CDR3 residues: CASSEGTEGETQYF. The DNA for the CDR3 is TGCGCCAGCAGTGAGGGGACAGAGGGGGAGACCCAGTACTTC. The V gene is TRBV10-1, the J gene TRBJ2-5; 7 positions match TRBD1. Germline CDR1 reads WNHNN; CDR2 reads SYGVQD (reference sequence). V lost 2 bases, J lost 5 bases, and 5 bases stayed unmatched. This CDR3 contains 14 residues.

The rearrangement joins TRBV15 to TRBJ1-2, with 8 bases fitting TRBD1. With V trimmed by 8 bases and J by 8 bases, 7 bases remained unmatched. Germline V gene lookup returns CDR1 LNHNV and CDR2 YYDKDF (reference sequence). There are 12 residues in the CDR3. CDR3 sequence reads: CATAKTGEGYTF. The CDR3 DNA reads as TGTGCCACCGCAAAGACAGGGGAAGGCTACACCTTC.

As DNA, the CDR3 is TGTGCCAGCAGTGCCGTACCTTTGGACAGGGAAGATAGCAATCAGCCCCAGCATTTT. It yields the protein CASSAVPLDREDSNQPQHF. The chain carries TRBV6-1 and TRBJ1-5, with 8 bases fitting TRBD1. CDR1 and CDR2 from the germline V gene are MNHNS and SASEGT. CDR3 length: 19 residues. Losses at the gene ends were 4 bases for V and 0 bases for J; bases not matched to a gene: 14.

The V gene is TRBV13, the J gene TRBJ2-5; D is possibly TRBD2 (5 bases). Germline V CDR1 and CDR2: PRHDT, FYEKMQ (reference sequence). This CDR3 contains 14 residues. The germline V and J ends were trimmed by 0 bases and 5 bases, with 10 bases remaining between them. The CDR3 spells CASSLGSSSETQYF. CDR3 nucleotide sequence: TGTGCCAGCAGCTTAGGGTCTAGCTCGGAGACCCAGTACTTC. Based on the CDR3 plus reference TRBV13 and TRBJ2-5, the full variable domain is AAGVIQSPRHLIKEKRETATLKCYPIPRHDTVYWYQQGPGQDPQFLISFYEKMQSDKGSIPDRFSAQQFSDYHSELNMSSLELGDSALYFCASSLGSSSETQYFGPGTRLLVL.

For the CDR3, the DNA is TGTGCCAGCAGCTTACTGGCACCCGGCTACACCTTC. The encoded protein is CASSLLAPGYTF. This sequence joins TRBV7-2 and TRBJ1-2; D is unclear. There are 12 residues in the CDR3. V lost 2 bases to trimming and J lost 8 bases, with 9 bases between them. Germline assignment: CDR1 SGHTA and CDR2 FQGNSA.

This chain uses TRBV10-3 with TRBJ1-2; 7 positions match TRBD1. Germline V lookup: CDR1 ENHRY, CDR2 SYGVKD. This CDR3 is built from 12 residues. V trimming: 2 bases; J trimming: 8 bases; junction bases outside the gene matches: 2. CDR3 loop: CAISEDREGYTF. CDR3 in DNA: TGTGCCATCAGTGAGGACAGGGAGGGCTACACCTTC.

J is TRBJ2-1 and V is TRBV18, with D possibly matching TRBD1 (5 bases). The V gene's germline CDR1 is KGHSH and CDR2 LQKENI. This CDR3 has 15 residues. V lost 4 bases to trimming and J lost 2 bases, with 12 bases between them. In DNA, the CDR3 is TGTGCCAGCTCACGACTGGACATAGCCTACAATGAGCAGTTCTTC. Translation gives CASSRLDIAYNEQFF.

The chain uses TRBV3-1 (or the pseudogene TRBV3-2) and TRBJ2-1; 9 bases are a match to TRBD1. The CDR3 consists of 14 residues. With V trimmed by 4 bases and J by 6 bases, 4 bases remained unmatched. Germline V lookup: CDR1 LGHDT, CDR2 YNNKEL (reference sequence). The CDR3 DNA is TGTGCCAGCAGCCGGGACAGGGATCTCAATGAGCAGTTCTTC. This translates into CASSRDRDLNEQFF.

V is TRBV7-2 and J is TRBJ1-5; D perhaps matches TRBD1 (6 bases). Germline V gene lookup returns CDR1 SGHTA and CDR2 FQGNSA. The CDR3 contains 14 residues. The V end lost 4 bases, the J end lost 1 base, and 8 bases lay between the germline ends. CDR3 residues: CASSSGQSNQPQHF. The CDR3 DNA reads TGTGCCAGCAGCTCCGGACAGAGCAATCAGCCCCAGCATTTT.

A single count supports this clone. The chain uses TRBV5-1 and TRBJ2-1; a possible D gene is TRBD1 (5 bases). The V end was cut by 0 bases, the J end by 8 bases, with 12 bases between. Germline V gene data show CDR1 as SGHRS and CDR2 as YFSETQ. CDR3 length: 14 residues. DNA for the CDR3: TGCGCCAGCAGCTTGGTTCTAGAAGGGGATGAGCAGTTCTTC. Translated: CASSLVLEGDEQFF.

The chain combines TRBV19 with TRBJ1-5; the D is unclear. Germline V gives CDR1 LNHDA, CDR2 SQIVND (reference sequence). V lost 1 base, J lost 7 bases, and 14 bases lay in between. The CDR3 totals 15 residues. CDR3 loop: CASSIGRQERQPQHF. In DNA, the CDR3 is TGTGCCAGTAGTATAGGCCGCCAGGAGCGGCAGCCCCAGCATTTT.

The rearrangement joins TRBV7-9 to TRBJ2-7; 7 bases align to TRBD1. V was clipped by 5 bases and J by 6 bases; unmatched bases: 7. This CDR3 comprises 13 residues. Germline-derived CDR1 and CDR2 are SEHNR and FQNEAQ (reference sequence). The CDR3 is CASSGDRVGEQYF. In DNA form, the CDR3 reads TGTGCCAGCAGCGGTGACAGGGTGGGCGAGCAGTACTTC.

V usage is TRBV5-1 and J usage is TRBJ1-1; weak D call: TRBD1 (6 bases). The CDR3 totals 15 residues. Trimming removed 3 bases from V and 1 base from J, with 13 bases in between. Germline V gene lookup returns CDR1 SGHRS and CDR2 YFSETQ. CDR3 protein: CASSYRQDGNTEAFF. CDR3 in DNA: TGCGCCAGCAGCTACCGACAGGACGGGAACACTGAAGCTTTCTTT.

The chain combines TRBV25-1 with TRBJ1-1; D gene unclear. CDR1 and CDR2 (germline): MGHDK, SYGVNS. Trimming removed 7 bases at V and 0 bases at J, with 9 bases between. This CDR3 comprises 13 residues. CDR3 loop: CASTYSLNTEAFF. The DNA of the CDR3 is TGTGCCAGCACCTACAGCTTGAACACTGAAGCTTTCTTT.

The gene calls are TRBV27 and TRBJ2-1; D remains ambiguous. Germline V gene lookup returns CDR1 MNHEY and CDR2 SMNVEV (reference sequence). Trimming cost V 2 bases and J 5 bases, with 10 bases left between them. The CDR3 spans 14 residues. DNA for the CDR3: TGTGCCAGCAGTTTAAGGCAGGATAACAATGAGCAGTTCTTC. Protein: CASSLRQDNNEQFF.

The CDR3 reads CASSLVGLAGNTDTQYF. The CDR3 nucleotides are TGTGCCAGCAGCTTAGTGGGACTAGCGGGGAACACAGATACGCAGTATTTT. The genes are TRBV7-2 and TRBJ2-3; TRBD2 agrees at 13 bases. V dropped 1 base and J dropped 2; count of bases not matched to a gene: 3. The CDR3 has 17 amino acids. CDR1 SGHTA and CDR2 FQGNSA come from the germline V gene.